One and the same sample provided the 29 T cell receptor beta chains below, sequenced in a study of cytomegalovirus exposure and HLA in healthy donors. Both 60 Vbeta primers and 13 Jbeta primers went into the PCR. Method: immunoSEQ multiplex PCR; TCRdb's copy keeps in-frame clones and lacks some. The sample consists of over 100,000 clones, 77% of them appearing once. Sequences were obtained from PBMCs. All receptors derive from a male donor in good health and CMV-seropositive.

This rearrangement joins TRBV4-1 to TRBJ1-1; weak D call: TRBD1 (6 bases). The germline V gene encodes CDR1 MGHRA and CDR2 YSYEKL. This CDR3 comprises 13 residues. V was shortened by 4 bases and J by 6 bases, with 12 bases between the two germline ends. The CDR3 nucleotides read TGCGCCAGCAGCCCGGGGGGGGCGGCTGAAGCTTTCTTT. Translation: CASSPGGAAEAFF.

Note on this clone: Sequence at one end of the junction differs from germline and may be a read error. DNA for the CDR3: TGCAGCGCCGCTGGGGCCAACGGCCTGACTTTC. Protein sequence: CSAAGANGLTF. The rearrangement uses TRBV20-1 and TRBJ2-6; a possible D gene is TRBD1 (5 bases). This CDR3 spans 11 amino acids. CDR1 DFQATT and CDR2 SNEGSKA come from the germline V gene (reference sequence).

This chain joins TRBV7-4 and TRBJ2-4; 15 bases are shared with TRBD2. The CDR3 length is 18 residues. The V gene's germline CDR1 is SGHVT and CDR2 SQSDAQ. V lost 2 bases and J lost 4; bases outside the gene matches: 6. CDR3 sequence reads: CASSLKSGTSGRKNIQYF. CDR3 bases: TGTGCCAGCAGCTTAAAGTCTGGGACTAGCGGGAGGAAAAACATTCAGTACTTC.

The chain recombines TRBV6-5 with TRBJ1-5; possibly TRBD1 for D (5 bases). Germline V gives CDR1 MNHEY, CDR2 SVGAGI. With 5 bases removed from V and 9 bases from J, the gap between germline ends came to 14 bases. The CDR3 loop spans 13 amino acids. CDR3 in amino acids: CASSEQQVRPQHF. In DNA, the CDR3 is TGTGCCAGCAGTGAACAACAGGTACGGCCCCAGCATTTT.

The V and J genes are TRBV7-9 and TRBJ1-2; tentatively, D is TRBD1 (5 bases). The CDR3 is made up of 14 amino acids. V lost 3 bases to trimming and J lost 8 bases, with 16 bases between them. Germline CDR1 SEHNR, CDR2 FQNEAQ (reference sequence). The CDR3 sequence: CASSFIPRAAGYTF. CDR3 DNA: TGTGCCAGCAGCTTTATACCCAGGGCGGCGGGCTACACCTTC.

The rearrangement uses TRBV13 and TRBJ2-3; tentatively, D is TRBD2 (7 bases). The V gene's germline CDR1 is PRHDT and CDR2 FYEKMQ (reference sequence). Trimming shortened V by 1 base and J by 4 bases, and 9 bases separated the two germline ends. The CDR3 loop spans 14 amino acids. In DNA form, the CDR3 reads TGTGCCAGCAGCTTAGAGGGGGGGGCAGATACGCAGTATTTT. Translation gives CASSLEGGADTQYF.

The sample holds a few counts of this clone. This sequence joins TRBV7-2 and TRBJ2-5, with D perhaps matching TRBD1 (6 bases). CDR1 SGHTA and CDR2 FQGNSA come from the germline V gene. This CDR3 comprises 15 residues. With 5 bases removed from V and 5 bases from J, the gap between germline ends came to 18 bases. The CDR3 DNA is TGTGCCAGCAGCGTACAGGGTGGGTTGTTCGAGACCCAGTACTTC. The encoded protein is CASSVQGGLFETQYF.

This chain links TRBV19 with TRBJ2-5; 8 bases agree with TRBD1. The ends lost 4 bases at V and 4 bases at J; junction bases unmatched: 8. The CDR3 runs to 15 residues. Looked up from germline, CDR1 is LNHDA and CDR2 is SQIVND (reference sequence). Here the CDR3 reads CASSSQGAVGETQYF. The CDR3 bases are TGTGCCAGTAGTAGCCAGGGGGCGGTCGGAGAGACCCAGTACTTC.

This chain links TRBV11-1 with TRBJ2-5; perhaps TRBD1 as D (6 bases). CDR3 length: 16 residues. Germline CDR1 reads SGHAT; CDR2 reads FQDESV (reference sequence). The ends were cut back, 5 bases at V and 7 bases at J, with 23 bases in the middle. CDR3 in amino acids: CASSVAGTSSPGTQYF. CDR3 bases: TGTGCCAGCAGCGTCGCCGGGACATCGTCCCCTGGGACCCAGTACTTC.

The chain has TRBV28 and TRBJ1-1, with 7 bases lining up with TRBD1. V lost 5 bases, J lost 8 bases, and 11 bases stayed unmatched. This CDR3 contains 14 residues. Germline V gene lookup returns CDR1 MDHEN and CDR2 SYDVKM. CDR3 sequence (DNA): TGTGCCAGCAGTCTGCAAGGGGGCGCAGGCGAAGCTTTCTTT. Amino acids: CASSLQGGAGEAFF.

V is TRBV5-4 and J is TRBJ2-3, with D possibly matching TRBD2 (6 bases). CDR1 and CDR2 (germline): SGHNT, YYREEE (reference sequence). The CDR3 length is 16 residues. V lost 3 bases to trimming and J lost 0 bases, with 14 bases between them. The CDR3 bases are TGTGCCAGCAGCTCGCCGACCGGGACTAGCACAGATACGCAGTATTTT. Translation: CASSSPTGTSTDTQYF.

DNA for the CDR3: TGTGCCAGCAGCTTTGGTATTTGGAGGGACTCTCGAGAGACCCAGTACTTC. Amino acids: CASSFGIWRDSRETQYF. The V and J genes are TRBV5-8 and TRBJ2-5; perhaps TRBD2 as D (6 bases). The ends were cut back, 2 bases at V and 4 bases at J, with 21 bases in the middle. CDR3 length: 17 residues. Germline V gene sequence: CDR1 SGHTS, CDR2 YDEGEE.

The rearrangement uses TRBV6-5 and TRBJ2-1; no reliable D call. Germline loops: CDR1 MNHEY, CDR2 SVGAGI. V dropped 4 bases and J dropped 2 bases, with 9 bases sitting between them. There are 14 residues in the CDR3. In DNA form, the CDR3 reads TGTGCCAGCAGTTCCCATCCCACCTACAATGAGCAGTTCTTC. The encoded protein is CASSSHPTYNEQFF.

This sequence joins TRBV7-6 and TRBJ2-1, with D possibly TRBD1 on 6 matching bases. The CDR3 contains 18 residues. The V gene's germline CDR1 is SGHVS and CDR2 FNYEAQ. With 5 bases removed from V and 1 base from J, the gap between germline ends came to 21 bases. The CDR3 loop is CASSHSTGLHESYNEQFF. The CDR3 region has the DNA TGTGCCAGCAGCCACTCGACAGGCTTACATGAATCCTACAATGAGCAGTTCTTC.

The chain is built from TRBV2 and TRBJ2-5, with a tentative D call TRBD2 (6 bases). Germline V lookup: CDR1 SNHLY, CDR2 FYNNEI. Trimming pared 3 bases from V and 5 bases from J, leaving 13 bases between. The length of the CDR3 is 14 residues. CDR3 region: CASSDNGAGETQYF. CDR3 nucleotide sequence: TGTGCCAGCAGTGATAACGGGGCGGGGGAGACCCAGTACTTC. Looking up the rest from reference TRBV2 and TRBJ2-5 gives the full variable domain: EPEVTQTPSHQVTQMGQEVILRCVPISNHLYFYWYRQILGQKVEFLVSFYNNEISEKSEIFDDQFSVERPDGSNFTLKIRSTKLEDSAMYFCASSDNGAGETQYFGPGTRLLVL.

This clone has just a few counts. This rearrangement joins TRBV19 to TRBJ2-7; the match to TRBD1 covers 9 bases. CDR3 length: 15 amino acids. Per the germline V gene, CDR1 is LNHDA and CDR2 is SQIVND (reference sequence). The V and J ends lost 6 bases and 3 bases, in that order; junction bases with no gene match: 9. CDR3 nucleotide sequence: TGTGCCAGTAGCCTTACAGGGGGCGCGGGCTACGAGCAGTACTTC. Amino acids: CASSLTGGAGYEQYF. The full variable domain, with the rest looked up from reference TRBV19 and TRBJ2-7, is DGGITQSPKYLFRKEGQNVTLSCEQNLNHDAMYWYRQDPGQGLRLIYYSQIVNDFQKGDIAEGYSVSREKKESFPLTVTSAQKNPTAFYLCASSLTGGAGYEQYFGPGTRLTVT.

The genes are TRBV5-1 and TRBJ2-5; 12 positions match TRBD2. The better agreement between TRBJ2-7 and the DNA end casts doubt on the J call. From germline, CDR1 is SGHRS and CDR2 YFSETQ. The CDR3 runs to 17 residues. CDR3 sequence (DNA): TGCGCCAGCAGACGGGCCTCTAGCGGGGGGGCCGAGTACGAGCAGTACTTC. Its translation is CASRRASSGGAEYEQYF.

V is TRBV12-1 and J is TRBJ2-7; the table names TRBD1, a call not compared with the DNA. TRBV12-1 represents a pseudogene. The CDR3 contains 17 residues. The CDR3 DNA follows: TGTGCCAGCAGCATTCGTCCCGGGACAGGAATAACCTACGAGCAGTACTTC. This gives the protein CASSIRPGTGITYEQYF.

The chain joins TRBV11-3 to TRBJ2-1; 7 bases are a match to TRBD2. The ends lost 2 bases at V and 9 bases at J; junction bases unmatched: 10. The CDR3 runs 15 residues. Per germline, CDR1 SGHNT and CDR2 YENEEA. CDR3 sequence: CASSLSSGVSGEQFF. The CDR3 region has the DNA TGTGCCAGCAGCTTATCCAGCGGGGTATCTGGTGAGCAGTTCTTC.

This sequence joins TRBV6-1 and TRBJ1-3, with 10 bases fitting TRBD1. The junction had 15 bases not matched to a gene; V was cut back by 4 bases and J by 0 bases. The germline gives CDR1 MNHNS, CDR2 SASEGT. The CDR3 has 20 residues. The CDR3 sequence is CASSARGQGITVSSGNTIYF. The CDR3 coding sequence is TGTGCCAGCAGTGCTCGGGGACAGGGGATCACCGTGAGCTCTGGAAACACCATATATTTT.

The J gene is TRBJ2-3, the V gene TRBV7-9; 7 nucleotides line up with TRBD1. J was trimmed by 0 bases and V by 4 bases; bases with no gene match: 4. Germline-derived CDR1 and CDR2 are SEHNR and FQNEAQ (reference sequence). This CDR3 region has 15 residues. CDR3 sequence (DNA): TGTGCCAGCAGCTACTTGACAGGGAGCACAGATACGCAGTATTTT. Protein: CASSYLTGSTDTQYF.

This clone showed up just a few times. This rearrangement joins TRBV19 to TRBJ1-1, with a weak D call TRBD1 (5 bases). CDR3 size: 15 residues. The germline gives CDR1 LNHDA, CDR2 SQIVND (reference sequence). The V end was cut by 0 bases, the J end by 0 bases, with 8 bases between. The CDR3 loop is CASSIEDRLNTEAFF. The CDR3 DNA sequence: TGTGCCAGTAGTATAGAAGACAGACTGAACACTGAAGCTTTCTTT. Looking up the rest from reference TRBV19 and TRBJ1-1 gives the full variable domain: DGGITQSPKYLFRKEGQNVTLSCEQNLNHDAMYWYRQDPGQGLRLIYYSQIVNDFQKGDIAEGYSVSREKKESFPLTVTSAQKNPTAFYLCASSIEDRLNTEAFFGQGTRLTVV.

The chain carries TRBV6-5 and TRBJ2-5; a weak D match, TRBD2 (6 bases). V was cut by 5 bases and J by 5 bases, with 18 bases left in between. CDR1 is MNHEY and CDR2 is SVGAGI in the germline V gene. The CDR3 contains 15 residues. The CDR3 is CASSPGGSWGETQYF. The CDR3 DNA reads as TGTGCCAGCAGTCCCGGGGGATCCTGGGGGGAGACCCAGTACTTC.

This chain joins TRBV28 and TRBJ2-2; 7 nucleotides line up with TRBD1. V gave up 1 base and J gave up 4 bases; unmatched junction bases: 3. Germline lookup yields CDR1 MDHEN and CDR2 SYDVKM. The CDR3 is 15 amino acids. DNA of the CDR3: TGTGCCAGCAGTTTATTTGGGACAGTCACCGGGGAGCTGTTTTTT. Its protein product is CASSLFGTVTGELFF.

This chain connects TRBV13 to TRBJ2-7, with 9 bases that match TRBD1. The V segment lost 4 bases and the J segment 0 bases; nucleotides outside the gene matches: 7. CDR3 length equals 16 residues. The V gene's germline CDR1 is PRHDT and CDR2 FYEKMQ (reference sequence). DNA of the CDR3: TGTGCCAGCAGCTCGATAGACAGGGGGTCCTCCTACGAGCAGTACTTC. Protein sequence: CASSSIDRGSSYEQYF.

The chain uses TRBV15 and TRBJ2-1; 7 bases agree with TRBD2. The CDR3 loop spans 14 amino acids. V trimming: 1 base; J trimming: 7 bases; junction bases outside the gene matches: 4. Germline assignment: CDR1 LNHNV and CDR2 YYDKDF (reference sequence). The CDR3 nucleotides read TGTGCCACCAGCAGAGGGGAGGGCGAGAATGAGCAGTTCTTC. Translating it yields CATSRGEGENEQFF.

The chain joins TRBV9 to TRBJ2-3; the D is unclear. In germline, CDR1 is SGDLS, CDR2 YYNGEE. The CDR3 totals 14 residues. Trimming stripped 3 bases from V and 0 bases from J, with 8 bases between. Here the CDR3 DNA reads TGTGCCAGCAGCGGAGGAGTTAGCACAGATACGCAGTATTTT. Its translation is CASSGGVSTDTQYF.

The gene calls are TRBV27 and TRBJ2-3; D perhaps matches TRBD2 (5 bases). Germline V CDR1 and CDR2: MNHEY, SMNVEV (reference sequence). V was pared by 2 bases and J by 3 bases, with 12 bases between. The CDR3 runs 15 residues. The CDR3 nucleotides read TGTGCCAGCAGTTTACTCCGGAGGACGACAGATACGCAGTATTTT. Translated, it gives CASSLLRRTTDTQYF.

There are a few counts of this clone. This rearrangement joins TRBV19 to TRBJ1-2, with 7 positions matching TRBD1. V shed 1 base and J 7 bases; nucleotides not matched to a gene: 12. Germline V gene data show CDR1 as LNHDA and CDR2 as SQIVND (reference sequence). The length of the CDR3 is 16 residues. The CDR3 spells CASSIVSRGILTGYTF. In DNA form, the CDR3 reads TGTGCCAGTAGTATAGTTAGCAGGGGGATTCTGACTGGCTACACCTTC.